The 3 T cell receptor beta chains given below trace back to one sample, sequenced in a study of beta chain features in type 1 diabetes. Expressed TCRB transcripts were sequenced because the entire RNA isolate underwent reverse transcription. The assay was immunoSEQ multiplex PCR, and TCRdb's table has in-frame clones only and misses some. Here the sample spans some 900,000 clones, roughly a sixth being singletons. Sequences were obtained from naive CD4+ T cells from blood. The source is a woman in her late teens or twenties in good health.

The chain employs TRBV4-3 and TRBJ2-1; D may correspond to TRBD1 or TRBD2 (5 bases each). V was shortened by 0 bases and J by 0 bases, with 18 bases between the two germline ends. CDR1 and CDR2 (germline): LGHNA, YSLEER. There are 19 residues in the CDR3. This CDR3 reads CASSQDTRASGSSYNEQFF. The CDR3 DNA reads as TGCGCCAGCAGCCAAGATACCAGGGCAAGCGGAAGCTCCTACAATGAGCAGTTCTTC.

J is TRBJ2-1 and V is TRBV5-1, with 12 bases fitting TRBD2. With V trimmed by 3 bases and J by 6 bases, 10 bases remained unmatched. Germline-derived CDR1 and CDR2 are SGHRS and YFSETQ. CDR3 length: 17 residues. The CDR3 DNA sequence: TGCGCCAGCAGCTCCACCCTAGCGGGAGGGGTATCCAATGAGCAGTTCTTC. Translating gives CASSSTLAGGVSNEQFF.

The rearrangement joins TRBV28 to TRBJ2-7; D gene ambiguous. V gave up 2 bases and J gave up 4 bases, with 12 bases separating them. Germline V gives CDR1 MDHEN, CDR2 SYDVKM. The CDR3 totals 14 residues. CDR3: CASSLGRRTYEQYF. CDR3 bases: TGTGCCAGCAGTTTAGGAAGGAGAACATACGAGCAGTACTTC.